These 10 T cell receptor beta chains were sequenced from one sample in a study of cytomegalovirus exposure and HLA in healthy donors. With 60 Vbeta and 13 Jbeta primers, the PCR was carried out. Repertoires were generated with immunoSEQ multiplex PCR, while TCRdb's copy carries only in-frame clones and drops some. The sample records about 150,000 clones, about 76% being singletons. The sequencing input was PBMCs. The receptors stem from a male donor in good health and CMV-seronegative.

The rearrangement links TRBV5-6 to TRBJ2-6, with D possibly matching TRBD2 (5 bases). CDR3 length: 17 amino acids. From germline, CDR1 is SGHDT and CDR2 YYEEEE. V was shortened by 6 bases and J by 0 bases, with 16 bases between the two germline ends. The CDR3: CASTRWAGSSGANVLTF. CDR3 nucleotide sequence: TGTGCCAGCACCCGGTGGGCGGGTTCCTCTGGGGCCAACGTCCTGACTTTC.

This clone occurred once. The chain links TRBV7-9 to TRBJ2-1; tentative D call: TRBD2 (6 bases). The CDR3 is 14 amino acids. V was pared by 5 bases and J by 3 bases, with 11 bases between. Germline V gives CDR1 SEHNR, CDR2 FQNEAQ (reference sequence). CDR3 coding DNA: TGTGCCAGCAGCCAGAGGGACTTCTACAATGAGCAGTTCTTC. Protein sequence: CASSQRDFYNEQFF.

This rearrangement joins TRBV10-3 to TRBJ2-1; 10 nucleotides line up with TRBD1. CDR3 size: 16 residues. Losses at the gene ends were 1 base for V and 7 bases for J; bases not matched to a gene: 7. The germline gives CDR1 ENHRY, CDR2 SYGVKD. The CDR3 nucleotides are TGTGCCATCAGTGAGTACGGGACAGGGGAAGTGAATGAGCAGTTCTTC. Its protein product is CAISEYGTGEVNEQFF.

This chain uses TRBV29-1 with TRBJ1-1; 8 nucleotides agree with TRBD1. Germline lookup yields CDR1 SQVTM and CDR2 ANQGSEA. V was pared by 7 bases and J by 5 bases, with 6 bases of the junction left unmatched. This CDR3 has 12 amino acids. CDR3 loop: CSAWTGYTEAFF. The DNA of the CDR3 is TGCAGCGCCTGGACAGGGTATACTGAAGCTTTCTTT.

DNA of the CDR3: TGTGCCAGCAGCTCGGGGACTAGCGGGGTAGGCACAGATACGCAGTATTTT. Translation gives CASSSGTSGVGTDTQYF. The chain has TRBV5-4 and TRBJ2-3; 13 positions agree with TRBD2. This CDR3 contains 17 residues. V was clipped by 3 bases and J by 1 base; unmatched bases: 5. The V gene's germline CDR1 is SGHNT and CDR2 YYREEE (reference sequence).

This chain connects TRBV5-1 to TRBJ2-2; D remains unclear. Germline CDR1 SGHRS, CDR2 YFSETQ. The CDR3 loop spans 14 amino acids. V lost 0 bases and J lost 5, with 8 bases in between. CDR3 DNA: TGCGCCAGCAGCTTGGTAGTCGGGACCGGGGAGCTGTTTTTT. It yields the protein CASSLVVGTGELFF.

CDR3 sequence reads: CASSLPSGGYYEQYF. The CDR3 coding sequence is TGTGCCAGCAGCTTGCCTAGCGGGGGGTACTACGAGCAGTACTTC. The V call is TRBV5-4, the J call TRBJ2-7; 11 bases are shared with TRBD2. The V gene's germline CDR1 is SGHNT and CDR2 YYREEE (reference sequence). CDR3 size: 15 residues. The trim removed 1 base at V and 3 bases at J, leaving 3 bases unmatched.

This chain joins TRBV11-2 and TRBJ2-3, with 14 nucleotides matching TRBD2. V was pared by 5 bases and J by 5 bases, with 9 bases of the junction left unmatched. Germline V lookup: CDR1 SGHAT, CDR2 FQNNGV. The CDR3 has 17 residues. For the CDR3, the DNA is TGTGCCAGCAGCCTTCGACTAGCGGGAGGGCCTTTAGATACGCAGTATTTT. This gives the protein CASSLRLAGGPLDTQYF.

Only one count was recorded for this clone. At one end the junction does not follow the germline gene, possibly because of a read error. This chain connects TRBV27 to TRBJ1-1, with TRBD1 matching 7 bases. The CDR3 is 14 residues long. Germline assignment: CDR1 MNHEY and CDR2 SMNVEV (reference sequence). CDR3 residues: CVSIPDRTNTEAFF. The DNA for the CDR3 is TGTGTCAGCATCCCGGACAGGACGAACACTGAAGCTTTCTTT.

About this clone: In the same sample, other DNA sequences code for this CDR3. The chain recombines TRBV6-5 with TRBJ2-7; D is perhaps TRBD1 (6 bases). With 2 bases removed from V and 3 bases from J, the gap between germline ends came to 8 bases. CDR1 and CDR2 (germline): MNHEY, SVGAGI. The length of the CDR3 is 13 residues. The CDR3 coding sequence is TGTGCCAGCAGTTACGGGGGCGACTACGAGCAGTACTTC. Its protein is CASSYGGDYEQYF.